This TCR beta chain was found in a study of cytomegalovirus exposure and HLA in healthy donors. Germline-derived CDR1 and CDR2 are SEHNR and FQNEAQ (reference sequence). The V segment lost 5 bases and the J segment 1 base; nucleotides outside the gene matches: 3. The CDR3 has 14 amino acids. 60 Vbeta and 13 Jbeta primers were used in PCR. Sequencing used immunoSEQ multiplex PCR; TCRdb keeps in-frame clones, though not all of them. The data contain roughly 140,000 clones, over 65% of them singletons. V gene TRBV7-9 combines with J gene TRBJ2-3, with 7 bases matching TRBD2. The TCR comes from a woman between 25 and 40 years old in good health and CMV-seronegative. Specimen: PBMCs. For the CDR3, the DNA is TGTGCCAGCAGCGCCAGCGGGGGCACAGATACGCAGTATTTT. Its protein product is CASSASGGTDTQYF.